These 7 T cell receptor beta chains originate from one sample sequenced in a study of blood T cell repertoires in COVID-19. Method: immunoSEQ multiplex PCR; TCRdb's copy keeps in-frame clones and lacks some. The table lists more than 250,000 clones, about four fifths of them singletons. The sample comprised PBMCs or T cells enriched from blood (not recorded which). All receptors come from a man in his forties who had been exposed to COVID-19.

The rearrangement links TRBV24-1 to TRBJ2-3; 7 positions match TRBD1. The CDR3 covers 14 residues. Trimming at V came to 5 bases and at J to 6 bases, leaving 7 bases not matched to a gene. Germline values: CDR1 KGHDR, CDR2 SFDVKD. Here the CDR3 DNA reads TGTGCCACCAGTGGCCACAGGGGATCGGATACGCAGTATTTT. Protein product: CATSGHRGSDTQYF.

This clone appeared a single time. This chain connects TRBV24-1 to TRBJ2-2, with unresolved D. CDR1 is KGHDR and CDR2 is SFDVKD in the germline V gene. V was shortened by 6 bases and J by 4 bases, with 8 bases between the two germline ends. This CDR3 comprises 13 residues. CDR3 in amino acids: CATSPSVTGELFF. CDR3 sequence (DNA): TGTGCCACCAGTCCTAGTGTCACCGGGGAGCTGTTTTTT.

The V gene is TRBV2, the J gene TRBJ2-1; 14 positions agree with TRBD2. Germline CDR1 SNHLY, CDR2 FYNNEI. CDR3 length: 16 amino acids. V shed 2 bases, J shed 10 bases, and the junction held 7 bases outside the gene matches. The CDR3 region has the DNA TGTGCCAGCAGTGAAAGGGGGACTAGCGGGAGTATGGAGCAGTTCTTC. Encoded protein: CASSERGTSGSMEQFF.

This clone is a singleton in its sample. The chain carries TRBV2 and TRBJ2-3; 11 nucleotides agree with TRBD2. Trimming removed 8 bases from V and 4 bases from J; junction bases left unmatched: 5. The CDR3 consists of 14 residues. Germline values: CDR1 SNHLY, CDR2 FYNNEI. CDR3 coding DNA: TGTGCCAGCCAACTAGCGGGAGTTGCAGATACGCAGTATTTT. It specifies CASQLAGVADTQYF.

This clone was detected only a few times. The chain is built from TRBV7-3 and TRBJ1-5; a weak D match, TRBD1 (5 bases). Germline assignment: CDR1 SGHTA and CDR2 FQGTGA. Trimming removed 3 bases at V and 5 bases at J, with 8 bases between. The CDR3 contains 13 residues. CDR3 bases: TGTGCCAGCAGCTTGACAGTCGATCAGCCCCAGCATTTT. This sequence encodes CASSLTVDQPQHF.

The V call is TRBV19, the J call TRBJ2-7; D is undetermined. There are 12 residues in the CDR3. CDR1 is LNHDA and CDR2 is SQIVND in the germline V gene (reference sequence). Trimming removed 6 bases at V and 7 bases at J, with 13 bases between. In nucleotides, the CDR3 is TGTGCCAGTAGGTCCGGGTTTGGAGAGCAGTACTTC. Its protein product is CASRSGFGEQYF.

The genes are TRBV6-5 and TRBJ1-6; D gene uncertain. Germline assignment: CDR1 MNHEY and CDR2 SVGAGI. The CDR3 length is 15 residues. V lost 4 bases, J lost 0 bases, and 7 bases lay in between. The CDR3 reads CASSLESSYNSPLHF. Written as DNA, the CDR3 is TGTGCCAGCAGTTTGGAGAGCTCCTATAATTCACCCCTCCACTTT.